Sequencing of this T cell receptor (beta chain) was carried out in a study of blood T cell repertoires in COVID-19. Study-level information: The United States, Italy and Spain supplied acute and convalescent COVID-19 samples. T cells, B-cell-depleted T cells, or PBMCs provided the cDNA or gDNA that served as material.

Repertoires were generated with immunoSEQ multiplex PCR, while TCRdb's copy carries only in-frame clones and drops some. The data hold fewer than 300,000 clones, with 80% to 95% observed a single time. Donors in Cohort 3 counted as recovered after two negative PCRs, clearance, or symptom resolution. The germline CDR1 and CDR2 sequences are SGHDT and YYEEEE. The CDR3 loop spans 14 amino acids. The V segment lost 4 bases and the J segment 5 bases; nucleotides outside the gene matches: 7. Sequencing input: PBMCs or T cells enriched from blood (not recorded which). The chain joins TRBV5-6 to TRBJ1-1, with TRBD1 matching over 8 bases. This TCR came from a woman aged 25-40 years who had recovered from COVID-19. The CDR3 spells CASSKGQGWTEAFF. CDR3 in DNA: TGTGCCAGCAGCAAAGGACAGGGATGGACTGAAGCTTTCTTT.